This TCR beta chain was identified during a study of vaccination effects on CD4 cells after COVID-19. As for the study in general: Around 2 million PBMC per well were cultured with roughly 9 IU/ml IL-2 and approximately 10 ug/ml peptides.

This CDR3 is built from 13 residues. Germline CDR1 and CDR2: SEHNR and FQNEAQ (reference sequence). Trimming cost V 2 bases and J 6 bases, with 7 bases left between them. The authors isolated CD4+ T cells after about 10 days of culture. PCR-confirmed SARS-CoV-2 infection occurred in the person between March and December 2020. Either the mRNA-1273 or the BNT162b2 vaccine was given to participants as two doses. Cells had half their medium changed to IL-2 medium on days 3 and 7. Data came from immunoSEQ multiplex PCR; TCRdb stores just in-frame clones and leaves some out. The data show nearly 35,000 clones, with around 74% seen just once and more than 6.5% held by the top ten. A note on this clone: What it recognizes is unknown.

The chain is built from TRBV7-9 and TRBJ2-2; possibly TRBD1 for D (6 bases). Material: CD4+ T cells from PBMCs cultured without peptide, obtained after COVID-19 vaccination. The source of this sequence is a human donor who had a prior SARS-CoV-2 infection. In nucleotides, the CDR3 is TGTGCCAGCAGCTTATCAGGGGCCGGGGAGCTGTTTTTT. This translates into CASSLSGAGELFF.